This passage covers 30 T cell receptor beta chains from one sample sequenced in a study of blood T cell repertoires in COVID-19. Measured with immunoSEQ multiplex PCR; TCRdb has only the in-frame clones, and not every one. The sample yields about 110,000 clones, 80% to 90% seen once. Sequencing input: peripheral blood. These receptors all stem from a woman of 80 years or more with acute or convalescent COVID-19.

V and J are TRBV15 and TRBJ1-1, with 8 bases fitting TRBD1. Germline trimming cut 8 bases from V and 1 base from J; bases unmatched to any gene: 6. This CDR3 region has 14 residues. Per the germline V gene, CDR1 is LNHNV and CDR2 is YYDKDF (reference sequence). For the CDR3, the DNA is TGTGCCACCTCAACAGGGGGGACGAACACTGAAGCTTTCTTT. Translated, it gives CATSTGGTNTEAFF.

J is TRBJ1-6 and V is TRBV6-5; no firm D call. Germline V gene sequence: CDR1 MNHEY, CDR2 SVGAGI. The CDR3 runs 16 residues. V shed 2 bases and J shed 0 bases, with 8 bases lying between them. The CDR3 region has the DNA TGTGCCAGCAGTTACGAGGGTTACTCCTATAATTCACCCCTCCACTTT. Translation gives CASSYEGYSYNSPLHF.

J is TRBJ1-5 and V is TRBV30; D is unresolved. CDR3 size: 13 residues. Per the germline V gene, CDR1 is GTSNPN and CDR2 is SVGIG (reference sequence). Trimming pared 3 bases from V and 3 bases from J, leaving 9 bases between. The CDR3 sequence is CAWRGQLNQPQHF. CDR3 nucleotide sequence: TGTGCCTGGAGGGGCCAGCTCAATCAGCCCCAGCATTTT.

The chain has TRBV18 and TRBJ2-1; 8 bases align to TRBD2. Germline V gives CDR1 KGHSH, CDR2 LQKENI. The V segment lost 0 bases and the J segment 6 bases; nucleotides outside the gene matches: 7. The CDR3 runs 16 residues. The CDR3 nucleotides are TGTGCCAGCTCACCACCGAGGCGCGGGGGGTTCAATGAGCAGTTCTTC. Its protein is CASSPPRRGGFNEQFF. Full variable domain (missing parts from reference TRBV18 and TRBJ2-1): NAGVMQNPRHLVRRRGQEARLRCSPMKGHSHVYWYRQLPEEGLKFMVYLQKENIIDESGMPKERFSAEFPKEGPSILRIQQVVRGDSAAYFCASSPPRRGGFNEQFFGPGTRLTVL.

DNA for the CDR3: TGCGCCAGCAGCCGAGGAGGCGGGGACAGGGCCTACGAGCAGTACTTC. It yields the protein CASSRGGGDRAYEQYF. The chain has TRBV4-1 and TRBJ2-7; 9 bases are a match to TRBD1. The length of the CDR3 is 16 residues. Trimming took 4 bases from V and 2 from J; bases not matched to a gene: 9. Germline V gene data show CDR1 as MGHRA and CDR2 as YSYEKL.

V usage is TRBV3-1 (or the pseudogene TRBV3-2) and J usage is TRBJ1-6; the match to TRBD1 covers 9 bases. With V trimmed by 4 bases and J by 5 bases, 18 bases remained unmatched. The CDR3 length is 20 residues. The germline V gene encodes CDR1 LGHDT and CDR2 YNNKEL (reference sequence). CDR3 region: CASSPYSPDRGILDNSPLHF. The CDR3 bases are TGTGCCAGCAGCCCGTATAGCCCGGACAGGGGAATACTAGATAATTCACCCCTCCACTTT.

The CDR3 DNA is TGTGCCAGCAGACCTGACAGGGGGCCATTAGGAAACACCATATATTTT. Its translation: CASRPDRGPLGNTIYF. This chain connects TRBV5-5 to TRBJ1-3; TRBD1 matches at 10 bases. The CDR3 totals 16 residues. Trimming removed 5 bases from V and 4 bases from J; junction bases left unmatched: 9. Germline CDR1 is SGHKS and CDR2 is YYEKEE (reference sequence).

The V call is TRBV6-5, the J call TRBJ1-3, with D unresolved. Germline V gene sequence: CDR1 MNHEY, CDR2 SVGAGI. Trimming removed 0 bases from V and 0 bases from J, with 9 bases in between. The CDR3 totals 16 residues. CDR3 amino acids: CASSYSGPISGNTIYF. The CDR3 coding sequence is TGTGCCAGCAGTTACTCGGGCCCGATCTCTGGAAACACCATATATTTT.

This chain joins TRBV4-2 and TRBJ2-3; 8 bases are shared with TRBD1. Germline V lookup: CDR1 LGHNA, CDR2 YNFKEQ. This CDR3 region has 14 residues. Trimming at V came to 5 bases and at J to 5 bases, leaving 6 bases not matched to a gene. The CDR3, as DNA: TGTGCCAGCAGCGGGGGACAGGCCGAAGATACGCAGTATTTT. This encodes CASSGGQAEDTQYF.

The chain has TRBV6-5 and TRBJ2-7, with D tentatively TRBD1 (6 bases). The V gene's germline CDR1 is MNHEY and CDR2 SVGAGI. The V gene lost 0 bases and the J gene lost 0 bases, with 12 bases spanning the gap. The CDR3 consists of 16 residues. The CDR3 DNA reads as TGTGCCAGCAGTTACTCGATCGGGACACCCTCCTACGAGCAGTACTTC. Translating it yields CASSYSIGTPSYEQYF.

The chain joins TRBV6-2 or TRBV6-3 to TRBJ2-5; 9 bases are shared with TRBD2. The CDR3 has 15 residues. Germline loops: CDR1 MNHEY, CDR2 SVGEGT. J gave up 5 bases and V 2 bases, and 6 bases lay outside the gene matches. CDR3: CASSYASGKWETQYF. The CDR3 DNA reads as TGTGCCAGCAGTTACGCTAGCGGGAAGTGGGAGACCCAGTACTTC.

This clone was detected only once. The chain links TRBV6-1 to TRBJ1-4; D unclear. Per germline, CDR1 MNHNS and CDR2 SASEGT. V lost 2 bases and J 0 bases, leaving 10 bases between the germline ends. There are 16 residues in the CDR3. CDR3 sequence (DNA): TGTGCCAGCAGTGAATTGGGCCCACCAACTAATGAAAAACTGTTTTTT. It is translated as CASSELGPPTNEKLFF.

The V gene is TRBV19, the J gene TRBJ2-1, with a weak D call TRBD1 (7 bases). Germline V gene data show CDR1 as LNHDA and CDR2 as SQIVND (reference sequence). The CDR3 is made up of 15 amino acids. Trimming left V 4 bases short and J 3 bases short, with 13 bases between. The CDR3 region has the DNA TGTGCCAGTAGTAAGGGCCAGGGGGGCTACAATGAGCAGTTCTTC. As protein: CASSKGQGGYNEQFF. The entire variable domain, with the rest obtained from reference TRBV19 and TRBJ2-1, is as follows: DGGITQSPKYLFRKEGQNVTLSCEQNLNHDAMYWYRQDPGQGLRLIYYSQIVNDFQKGDIAEGYSVSREKKESFPLTVTSAQKNPTAFYLCASSKGQGGYNEQFFGPGTRLTVL.

The CDR3 DNA reads as TGTGCCAGCAGTAGGGACAATCAGAGCAATCAGCCCCAGCATTTT. Its protein product is CASSRDNQSNQPQHF. The rearrangement uses TRBV6-5 and TRBJ1-5; TRBD1 is a possible D gene (6 bases). The CDR3 runs 15 residues. The germline CDR1 and CDR2 sequences are MNHEY and SVGAGI. V lost 5 bases to trimming and J lost 1 base, with 12 bases between them.

The chain links TRBV5-1 to TRBJ2-7; D perhaps matches TRBD1 (6 bases). Germline CDR1 and CDR2: SGHRS and YFSETQ. V gave up 0 bases and J gave up 3 bases, with 13 bases separating them. This CDR3 region has 15 residues. CDR3 nucleotide sequence: TGCGCCAGCAGCTTGGCGGCAGGGGACCTCTACGAGCAGTACTTC. Amino acids: CASSLAAGDLYEQYF.

This clone occurred a few times. The chain couples TRBV19 to TRBJ1-5; no reliable D call. CDR3 length: 15 residues. V was trimmed by 7 bases and J by 5 bases, leaving 18 bases between them. Germline values: CDR1 LNHDA, CDR2 SQIVND (reference sequence). CDR3 in DNA: TGTGCCAGTACCTCACACCGAGGATCCCATCAGCCCCAGCATTTT. It yields the protein CASTSHRGSHQPQHF.

This chain joins TRBV13 and TRBJ1-3, with unresolved D. The CDR3 contains 16 residues. CDR1 PRHDT and CDR2 FYEKMQ come from the germline V gene (reference sequence). Between the trimmed V and J ends, which lost 5 bases and 1 base, there was a span of 15 bases. CDR3 protein: CASSEGPGGSGNTIYF. As DNA, the CDR3 is TGTGCCAGCAGCGAAGGACCCGGAGGGTCTGGAAACACCATATATTTT.

The gene calls are TRBV6-5 and TRBJ2-7; D may be TRBD1 (6 bases). Germline loops: CDR1 MNHEY, CDR2 SVGAGI. V lost 3 bases, J lost 4 bases, and 10 bases lay in between. The CDR3 length is 13 residues. The DNA for the CDR3 is TGTGCCAGCAGTTATCCACAGGGATACGAGCAGTACTTC. It yields the protein CASSYPQGYEQYF.

The rearrangement uses TRBV5-1 and TRBJ1-3; the D gene is possibly TRBD1 (5 bases). Germline CDR1 reads SGHRS; CDR2 reads YFSETQ. The CDR3 is made up of 17 amino acids. Trimming shortened V by 0 bases and J by 0 bases, and 13 bases separated the two germline ends. The CDR3 here is CASSLGNTGHSGNTIYF. Written as DNA, the CDR3 is TGCGCCAGCAGCTTGGGGAATACAGGTCACTCTGGAAACACCATATATTTT.

The rearrangement uses TRBV5-4 and TRBJ2-1; maybe TRBD2 (7 bases). The V gene lost 4 bases and the J gene lost 6 bases, with 17 bases spanning the gap. Germline V lookup: CDR1 SGHNT, CDR2 YYREEE (reference sequence). There are 15 residues in the CDR3. The CDR3 DNA reads TGTGCCAGCAGCCAGATAAGGGGGGGCCCCAATGAGCAGTTCTTC. This codes for CASSQIRGGPNEQFF.

The chain links TRBV7-9 to TRBJ2-5; 9 bases line up with TRBD1. The V segment lost 5 bases and the J segment 4 bases; nucleotides outside the gene matches: 11. The length of the CDR3 is 16 residues. Germline-derived CDR1 and CDR2 are SEHNR and FQNEAQ (reference sequence). CDR3 DNA: TGTGCCAGCAGCCAAATCCTGACAGGGGGGCGAGAGACCCAGTACTTC. Protein sequence: CASSQILTGGRETQYF.

The chain is built from TRBV27 and TRBJ1-1; 7 positions match TRBD1. This CDR3 comprises 14 residues. CDR1 and CDR2 from the germline V gene are MNHEY and SMNVEV (reference sequence). Losses at the gene ends were 6 bases for V and 0 bases for J; bases not matched to a gene: 4. The CDR3 DNA reads as TGTGCCAGCAGGAGGGGGCAGGTGAACACTGAAGCTTTCTTT. Protein product: CASRRGQVNTEAFF.

The J gene is TRBJ1-2, the V gene TRBV5-1; D uncertain. Trimming took 4 bases from V and 5 from J, leaving 12 bases between them. The CDR3 runs to 13 residues. Germline V lookup: CDR1 SGHRS, CDR2 YFSETQ. CDR3 residues: CASSNPSSYGYTF. In DNA, the CDR3 is TGCGCCAGCAGCAATCCCTCGAGTTATGGCTACACCTTC.

This rearrangement joins TRBV19 to TRBJ1-3, with 8 bases that match TRBD1. The CDR3 consists of 15 residues. With 4 bases clipped from V and 2 bases from J, the junction kept 4 bases outside the gene matches. Germline V CDR1 and CDR2: LNHDA, SQIVND (reference sequence). CDR3 in amino acids: CASSNRDRTGNTIYF. The DNA of the CDR3 is TGTGCCAGTAGTAACCGGGACAGGACTGGAAACACCATATATTTT.

V gene TRBV28 combines with J gene TRBJ1-5; no clear D. CDR3 length: 13 residues. Germline CDR1 is MDHEN and CDR2 is SYDVKM. The ends were cut back, 6 bases at V and 0 bases at J, with 6 bases in the middle. CDR3 in amino acids: CASSLYSNQPQHF. The CDR3 DNA reads as TGTGCCAGCAGCCTCTATAGCAATCAGCCCCAGCATTTT.

The J gene is TRBJ2-1, the V gene TRBV10-3, with TRBD1 matching 9 bases. The V gene end was trimmed by 4 bases and the J gene end by 5 bases; junction bases not matched to a gene: 9. The CDR3 consists of 16 residues. CDR1 and CDR2 (germline): ENHRY, SYGVKD. CDR3 sequence: CAISVGLGQGNNEQFF. The CDR3 nucleotides read TGTGCCATCAGTGTCGGGTTGGGACAGGGCAACAATGAGCAGTTCTTC.

The chain employs TRBV9 and TRBJ1-1; D call uncertain. CDR1 is SGDLS, CDR2 YYNGEE, per germline. The CDR3 totals 13 residues. V was clipped by 1 base and J by 5 bases, with 9 bases between them. CDR3 residues: CASSVTVLTEAFF. In DNA form, the CDR3 reads TGTGCCAGCAGCGTAACAGTGTTAACTGAAGCTTTCTTT.

V usage is TRBV30 and J usage is TRBJ2-7; D not resolved. The germline V gene has CDR1 GTSNPN and CDR2 SVGIG (reference sequence). With 0 bases removed from V and 6 bases from J, the gap between germline ends came to 6 bases. The CDR3 is 11 amino acids. The CDR3 protein is CAWSVLSEQYF. CDR3 coding DNA: TGTGCCTGGAGTGTACTGTCCGAGCAGTACTTC.

The gene calls are TRBV28 and TRBJ2-7, with 9 bases that match TRBD1. This CDR3 is built from 15 residues. The J segment lost 3 bases and the V segment lost 4 bases, leaving 7 bases of the junction unmatched. CDR1 MDHEN and CDR2 SYDVKM come from the germline V gene. DNA for the CDR3: TGTGCCAGCAGTTGGGGACAGGGAATGCGCTACGAGCAGTACTTC. Protein sequence: CASSWGQGMRYEQYF.

This clone was counted between two and nine times. This chain uses TRBV21-1 with TRBJ2-7; the table names TRBD2, a call not compared with the DNA. TRBV21-1 is a recognized pseudogene. The CDR3 consists of 16 residues. Written as DNA, the CDR3 is TGTGCCAGCAGCAAAGGGGAGGCCGGGGCTTTCTACGAGCAGTACTTC. It is translated as CASSKGEAGAFYEQYF.